These 7 T cell receptor beta chains share one sample of origin, sequenced in a study of CD4 T cells in relation to SARS-CoV-2 and coronaviruses. The repertoire was sequenced with immunoSEQ multiplex PCR; TCRdb's copy has only in-frame clones and lacks some. Found here are roughly 43,000 clones, almost 85% of them singletons; the top ten hold over 1.1%. These receptors lack a known antigen. Sequencing was done on a sample of naive CD4+ T cells from PBMCs, cultured in vitro. The subset: naive CD4+ T cells isolated by negative enrichment. These receptors originate from an adult with COVID-19.

This clone was seen a handful of times. The chain has TRBV29-1 and TRBJ2-1; 7 positions agree with TRBD2. Germline V gene data show CDR1 as SQVTM and CDR2 as ANQGSEA. The CDR3 covers 13 residues. Germline trimming cut 8 bases from V and 6 bases from J; bases unmatched to any gene: 10. CDR3 coding DNA: TGCAGCTCCGGCGGCGGGGGAGCCAATGAGCAGTTCTTC. Its protein product is CSSGGGGANEQFF.

This chain links TRBV28 with TRBJ2-1; D is perhaps TRBD1 or TRBD2 (6 bases each). Trimming shortened V by 5 bases and J by 7 bases, and 18 bases separated the two germline ends. This CDR3 spans 15 amino acids. The germline V gene has CDR1 MDHEN and CDR2 SYDVKM. The CDR3 DNA reads TGTGCCAGCAGTACTCTCAACGGGGGCATGAATGAGCAGTTCTTC. This encodes CASSTLNGGMNEQFF.

The chain combines TRBV6-1 with TRBJ2-7; the match to TRBD2 covers 10 bases. The CDR3 extends over 15 amino acids. Germline lookup yields CDR1 MNHNS and CDR2 SASEGT. The V segment lost 1 base and the J segment 1 base; nucleotides outside the gene matches: 1. DNA of the CDR3: TGTGCCAGCAGTGAAGGGACTAGCGGATCCTACGAGCAGTACTTC. The encoded protein is CASSEGTSGSYEQYF.

The chain links TRBV3-1 (or the pseudogene TRBV3-2) to TRBJ2-1; D perhaps matches TRBD2 (5 bases). The CDR3 runs 14 residues. The V gene lost 4 bases and the J gene lost 9 bases, with 16 bases spanning the gap. Germline CDR1 LGHDT, CDR2 YNNKEL (reference sequence). CDR3 in amino acids: CASSPRHGIAEQFF. CDR3 nucleotides: TGTGCCAGCAGCCCACGGCACGGGATAGCTGAGCAGTTCTTC.

The chain combines TRBV7-9 with TRBJ2-3; 7 bases match TRBD1. The CDR3 runs to 16 residues. In germline, CDR1 is SEHNR, CDR2 FQNEAQ (reference sequence). V lost 5 bases, J lost 4 bases, and 12 bases stayed unmatched. CDR3: CASSPYRGRLADTQYF. Written as DNA, the CDR3 is TGTGCCAGCAGCCCATACAGGGGAAGGTTGGCAGATACGCAGTATTTT.

The gene calls are TRBV3-1 (or the pseudogene TRBV3-2) and TRBJ1-5; no firm D call. Deletions cut 1 base from V and 0 bases from J, with 4 bases between. CDR3 size: 14 residues. Per germline, CDR1 LGHDT and CDR2 YNNKEL (reference sequence). This CDR3 reads CASSQGNSNQPQHF. The CDR3 nucleotides read TGTGCCAGCAGCCAAGGGAATAGCAATCAGCCCCAGCATTTT.

J is TRBJ2-7 and V is TRBV28; 8 nucleotides match TRBD2. J lost 2 bases, V lost 6 bases, and 6 bases had no gene match. Germline CDR1 MDHEN, CDR2 SYDVKM. The CDR3 contains 14 residues. Here the CDR3 reads CASRNSGVAYEQYF. The CDR3, as DNA: TGTGCCAGCAGGAATAGCGGGGTTGCCTACGAGCAGTACTTC.